This TCR beta chain was identified during a study of blood T cell repertoires in COVID-19. Study-level information: The United States, Italy and Spain provided the acute and convalescent COVID-19 samples. Nucleic acid was either cDNA or gDNA, and it came from T cells, B-cell-depleted T cells, or PBMCs.

V dropped 1 base and J dropped 5; count of bases not matched to a gene: 9. CDR1 SGHVS and CDR2 FNYEAQ come from the germline V gene. The CDR3 consists of 16 residues. Original processing methods: Reference gene primer amplification yielded estimated nucleated cell counts. Clones were sequenced by immunoSEQ multiplex PCR, and TCRdb holds only the in-frame ones, with some missing. That table is the source of V, J and clone size, and D and trimming were worked out from the DNA. The repertoire consists of roughly 44,000 clones, with 80% to 90% occurring once and the leading ten covering over 10%. Specimen: peripheral blood. This clonotype was sampled from a man older than 75 with acute or convalescent COVID-19. This chain uses TRBV7-6 with TRBJ2-7, with 9 positions matching TRBD1. Here the CDR3 DNA reads TGTGCCAGCAGCTTAGAATCCGGGACAGGGACCCACGAGCAGTACTTC. Translating gives CASSLESGTGTHEQYF. Filled out from reference TRBV7-6 and TRBJ2-7, the complete variable domain reads GAGVSQSPRYKVTKRGQDVALRCDPISGHVSLYWYRQALGQGPEFLTYFNYEAQQDKSGLPNDRFSAERPEGSISTLTIQRTEQRDSAMYRCASSLESGTGTHEQYFGPGTRLTVT.